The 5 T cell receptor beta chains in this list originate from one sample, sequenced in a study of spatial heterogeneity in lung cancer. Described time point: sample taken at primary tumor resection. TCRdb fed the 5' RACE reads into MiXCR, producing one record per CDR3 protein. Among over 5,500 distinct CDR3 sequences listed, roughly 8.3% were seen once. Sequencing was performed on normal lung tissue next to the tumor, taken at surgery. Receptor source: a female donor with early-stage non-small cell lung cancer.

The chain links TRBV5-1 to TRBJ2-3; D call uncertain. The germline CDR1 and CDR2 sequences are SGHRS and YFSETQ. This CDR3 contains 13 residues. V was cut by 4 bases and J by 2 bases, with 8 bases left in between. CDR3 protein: CASSPEVTDTQYF. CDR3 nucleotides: TGCGCCAGCAGCCCAGAAGTCACAGATACGCAGTATTTT.

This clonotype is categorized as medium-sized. CDR3 region: CASTSQGARGNTEAFF. The DNA of the CDR3 is TGCGCCAGCACCAGCCAGGGGGCGAGGGGGAACACTGAAGCTTTCTTT. The chain joins TRBV5-1 to TRBJ1-1; 8 bases are a match to TRBD1. Germline values: CDR1 SGHRS, CDR2 YFSETQ. This CDR3 is built from 16 residues. The V segment lost 6 bases and the J segment 1 base; nucleotides outside the gene matches: 11.

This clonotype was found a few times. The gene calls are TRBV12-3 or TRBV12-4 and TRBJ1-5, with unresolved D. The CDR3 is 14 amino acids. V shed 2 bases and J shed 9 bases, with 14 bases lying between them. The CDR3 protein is CASSLYGIKWPQHF. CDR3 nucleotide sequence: TGTGCCAGCAGTTTATATGGGATAAAGTGGCCCCAGCATTTT.

The CDR3 nucleotides are TGCAGCGCCGTAGGACAGGACAGCTATGGCTACACCTTC. Translation gives CSAVGQDSYGYTF. The chain couples TRBV29-1 to TRBJ1-2, with 7 bases lining up with TRBD1. CDR1 is SQVTM and CDR2 is ANQGSEA in the germline V gene. The CDR3 is made up of 13 amino acids. Trimming took 7 bases from V and 4 from J; bases not matched to a gene: 9.

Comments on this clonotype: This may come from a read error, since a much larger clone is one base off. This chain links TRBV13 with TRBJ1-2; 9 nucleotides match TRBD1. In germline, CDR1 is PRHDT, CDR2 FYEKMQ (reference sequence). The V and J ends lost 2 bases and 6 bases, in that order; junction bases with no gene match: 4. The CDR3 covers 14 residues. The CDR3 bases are TGTGCCAGCAGCTTAAACAGGGGGCGTGATGGCTACACCTTC. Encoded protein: CASSLNRGRDGYTF.